Below, 10 T cell receptor beta chains from the same sample are listed, as sequenced in a study of blood T cell repertoires in COVID-19. The protocol was immunoSEQ multiplex PCR, while the TCRdb copy is restricted to in-frame clones and leaves out a portion. This table holds 150,000 to 180,000 clones, roughly 80% found once. The specimen was peripheral blood. The receptors come from an elderly man with acute or convalescent COVID-19.

The chain joins TRBV5-1 to TRBJ2-2; no reliable D call. Germline CDR1 is SGHRS and CDR2 is YFSETQ. This CDR3 has 13 residues. Trimming took off 5 bases at V and 1 base at J, with 6 bases between the two ends. CDR3 sequence: CASSQVNTGELFF. The CDR3 region has the DNA TGCGCCAGCAGTCAGGTGAACACCGGGGAGCTGTTTTTT.

This clone came up once. The chain combines TRBV27 with TRBJ2-7; 11 bases align to TRBD1. Germline V gene data show CDR1 as MNHEY and CDR2 as SMNVEV (reference sequence). The CDR3 is 14 amino acids. V shed 8 bases, J shed 4 bases, and the junction held 7 bases outside the gene matches. The CDR3 sequence is CASGTGTGGYEQYF. The CDR3 coding sequence is TGTGCCAGCGGTACCGGGACAGGGGGATACGAGCAGTACTTC.

The CDR3 nucleotides read TGTGCCAGCAGCCAAAACGAGAATGAGCAGTTCTTC. As protein: CASSQNENEQFF. The gene calls are TRBV11-2 and TRBJ2-1, with D unresolved. The CDR3 sequence is 12 residues long. Germline V gene data show CDR1 as SGHAT and CDR2 as FQNNGV. Trimming removed 5 bases from V and 7 bases from J, with 9 bases in between. The variable domain in full, with the rest retrieved from reference TRBV11-2 and TRBJ2-1, is EAGVAQSPRYKIIEKRQSVAFWCNPISGHATLYWYQQILGQGPKLLIQFQNNGVVDDSQLPKDRFSAERLKGVDSTLKIQPAKLEDSAVYLCASSQNENEQFFGPGTRLTVL.

This clone was recorded only once. The V call is TRBV7-8, the J call TRBJ2-7, with D perhaps matching TRBD1 (5 bases). CDR1 and CDR2 (germline): SGHVS, FQNEAQ. Between the trimmed V and J ends, which lost 4 bases and 0 bases, there was a span of 19 bases. The CDR3 runs 17 residues. The CDR3 DNA is TGTGCCAGCAGCTCAAGTCGGGTTGGGCAGGGCTCCTACGAGCAGTACTTC. Encoded protein: CASSSSRVGQGSYEQYF.

The V call is TRBV2, the J call TRBJ1-1; D unresolved. V shed 8 bases and J shed 1 base, with 14 bases lying between them. The CDR3 runs to 14 residues. CDR1 and CDR2 from the germline V gene are SNHLY and FYNNEI. The CDR3 nucleotides are TGTGCCAGCGGCCCGGCGGGCAGGAACACTGAAGCTTTCTTT. This gives the protein CASGPAGRNTEAFF. Full variable domain (remainder filled in from reference TRBV2 and TRBJ1-1): EPEVTQTPSHQVTQMGQEVILRCVPISNHLYFYWYRQILGQKVEFLVSFYNNEISEKSEIFDDQFSVERPDGSNFTLKIRSTKLEDSAMYFCASGPAGRNTEAFFGQGTRLTVV.

The chain has TRBV6-4 and TRBJ2-3, with 15 bases that match TRBD2. Germline V gene lookup returns CDR1 MRHNA and CDR2 SNTAGT. The CDR3 covers 16 residues. J was trimmed by 2 bases and V by 6 bases; bases with no gene match: 3. CDR3 loop: CASSRTSGGVTDTQYF. The CDR3 DNA reads as TGTGCCAGCAGCAGGACTAGCGGGGGGGTCACAGATACGCAGTATTTT.

The CDR3 here is CASSQSERTGNEQYV. CDR3 in DNA: TGCGCCAGCAGTCAATCTGAAAGGACAGGGAACGAGCAGTACGTC. The V gene is TRBV23-1, the J gene TRBJ2-7; TRBD1 aligns across 8 bases. TRBV23-1 is an ORF, with its function uncertain. The CDR3 sequence is 15 residues long. V lost 0 bases to trimming and J lost 5 bases; unmatched junction nucleotides: 6.

The gene calls are TRBV18 and TRBJ2-2; TRBD1 aligns across 11 bases. Germline CDR1 KGHSH, CDR2 LQKENI. V lost 9 bases, J lost 6 bases, and 3 bases stayed unmatched. The CDR3 contains 13 residues. In DNA form, the CDR3 reads TGTGCCAGAGGGACAGGGGGGCCCGGGGAGCTGTTTTTT. Translated, it gives CARGTGGPGELFF. The entire variable domain, with the rest obtained from reference TRBV18 and TRBJ2-2, is as follows: NAGVMQNPRHLVRRRGQEARLRCSPMKGHSHVYWYRQLPEEGLKFMVYLQKENIIDESGMPKERFSAEFPKEGPSILRIQQVVRGDSAAYFCARGTGGPGELFFGEGSRLTVL.

This chain joins TRBV6-5 and TRBJ1-3; no reliable D call. This CDR3 is built from 14 residues. CDR1 and CDR2 from the germline V gene are MNHEY and SVGAGI. Trimming pared 7 bases from V and 0 bases from J, leaving 10 bases between. The DNA of the CDR3 is TGTGCCAGCAAGGGAGGAACCTCTGGAAACACCATATATTTT. This encodes CASKGGTSGNTIYF.

This clone was seen a few times. The rearrangement links TRBV6-2 or TRBV6-3 to TRBJ2-7; possible D gene TRBD2, 6 bases. CDR1 is MNHEY, CDR2 SVGEGT, per germline. Trimming took off 0 bases at V and 5 bases at J, with 8 bases between the two ends. The CDR3 covers 13 residues. The CDR3 DNA reads TGTGCCAGCAGTTACTCGGAGGGTAACGAGCAGTACGTC. This sequence encodes CASSYSEGNEQYV.